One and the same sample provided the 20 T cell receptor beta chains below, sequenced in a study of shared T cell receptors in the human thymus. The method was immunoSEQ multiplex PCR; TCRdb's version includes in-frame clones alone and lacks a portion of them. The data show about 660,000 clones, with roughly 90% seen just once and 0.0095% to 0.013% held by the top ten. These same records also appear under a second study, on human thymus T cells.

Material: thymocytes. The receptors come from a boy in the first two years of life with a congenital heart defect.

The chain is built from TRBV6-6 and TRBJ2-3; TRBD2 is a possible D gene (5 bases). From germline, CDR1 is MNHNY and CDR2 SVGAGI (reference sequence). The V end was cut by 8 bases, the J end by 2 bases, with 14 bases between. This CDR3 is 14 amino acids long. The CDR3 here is CASEPSRNTDTQYF. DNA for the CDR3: TGTGCCAGCGAACCTAGCAGAAACACAGATACGCAGTATTTT.

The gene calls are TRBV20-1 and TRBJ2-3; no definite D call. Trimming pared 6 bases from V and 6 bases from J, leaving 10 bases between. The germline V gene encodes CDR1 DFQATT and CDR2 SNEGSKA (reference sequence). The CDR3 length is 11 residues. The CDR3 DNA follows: TGCAGTGCCCACGATCGGGATACGCAGTATTTT. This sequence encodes CSAHDRDTQYF.

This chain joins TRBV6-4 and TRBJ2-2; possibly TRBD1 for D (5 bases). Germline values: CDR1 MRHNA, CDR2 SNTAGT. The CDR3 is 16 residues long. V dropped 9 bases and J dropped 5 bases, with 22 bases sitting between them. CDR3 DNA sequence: TGTGCCAGACCGGACCTCGCATCTACAGGTACCGGGGAGCTGTTTTTT. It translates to CARPDLASTGTGELFF.

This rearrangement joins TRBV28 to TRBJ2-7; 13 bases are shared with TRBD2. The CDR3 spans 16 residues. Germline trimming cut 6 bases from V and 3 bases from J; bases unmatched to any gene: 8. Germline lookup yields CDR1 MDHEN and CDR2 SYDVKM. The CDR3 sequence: CASRGGTSGKVYEQYF. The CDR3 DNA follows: TGTGCCAGCAGGGGCGGGACTAGCGGGAAGGTCTACGAGCAGTACTTC.

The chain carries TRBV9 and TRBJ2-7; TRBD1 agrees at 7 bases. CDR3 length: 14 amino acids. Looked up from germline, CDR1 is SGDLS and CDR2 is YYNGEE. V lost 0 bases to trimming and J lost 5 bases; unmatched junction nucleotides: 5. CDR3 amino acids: CASSVAPTGNEQYF. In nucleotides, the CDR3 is TGTGCCAGCAGCGTAGCCCCGACAGGGAACGAGCAGTACTTC.

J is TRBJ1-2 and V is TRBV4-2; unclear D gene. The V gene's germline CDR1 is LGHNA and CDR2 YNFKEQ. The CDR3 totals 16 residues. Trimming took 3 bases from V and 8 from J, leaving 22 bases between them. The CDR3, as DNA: TGTGCCAGCAGCCATCCCTTGAGAGGGCGATGTGGCGGCTACACCTTC. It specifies CASSHPLRGRCGGYTF.

This chain's CDR3 is CASRRGNQPQHF. The CDR3 DNA is TGTGCCAGCCGACGGGGCAATCAGCCCCAGCATTTT. The rearrangement links TRBV27 to TRBJ1-5, with D hard to call. Germline loops: CDR1 MNHEY, CDR2 SMNVEV (reference sequence). Trimming shortened V by 8 bases and J by 2 bases, and 7 bases separated the two germline ends. This CDR3 spans 12 amino acids.

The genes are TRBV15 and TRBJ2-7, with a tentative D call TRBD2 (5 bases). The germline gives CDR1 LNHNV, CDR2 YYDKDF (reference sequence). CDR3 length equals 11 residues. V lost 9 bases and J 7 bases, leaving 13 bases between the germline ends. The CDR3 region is CATIFEGEQYF. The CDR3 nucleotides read TGTGCCACGATATTCGAGGGTGAGCAGTACTTC. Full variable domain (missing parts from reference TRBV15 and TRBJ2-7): DAMVIQNPRYQVTQFGKPVTLSCSQTLNHNVMYWYQQKSSQAPKLLFHYYDKDFNNEADTPDNFQSRRPNTSFCFLDIRSPGLGDTAMYLCATIFEGEQYFGPGTRLTVT.

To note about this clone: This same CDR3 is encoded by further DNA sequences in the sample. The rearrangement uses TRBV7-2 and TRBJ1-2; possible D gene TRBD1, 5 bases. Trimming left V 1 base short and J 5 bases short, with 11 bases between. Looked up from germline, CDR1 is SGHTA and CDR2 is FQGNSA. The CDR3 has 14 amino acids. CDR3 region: CASSLDQGGYGYTF. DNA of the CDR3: TGTGCCAGCAGCTTAGACCAGGGAGGGTATGGCTACACCTTC. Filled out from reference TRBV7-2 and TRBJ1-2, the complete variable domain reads GAGVSQSPSNKVTEKGKDVELRCDPISGHTALYWYRQSLGQGLEFLIYFQGNSAPDKSGLPSDRFSAERTGGSVSTLTIQRTQQEDSAVYLCASSLDQGGYGYTFGSGTRLTVV.

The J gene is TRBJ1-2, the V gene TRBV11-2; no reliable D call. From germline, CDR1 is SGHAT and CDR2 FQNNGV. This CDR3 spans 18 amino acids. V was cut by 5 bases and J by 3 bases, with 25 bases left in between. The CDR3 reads CASSPPSRWGAWDYGYTF. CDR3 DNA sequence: TGTGCCAGCAGCCCCCCCTCCCGGTGGGGAGCTTGGGACTATGGCTACACCTTC.

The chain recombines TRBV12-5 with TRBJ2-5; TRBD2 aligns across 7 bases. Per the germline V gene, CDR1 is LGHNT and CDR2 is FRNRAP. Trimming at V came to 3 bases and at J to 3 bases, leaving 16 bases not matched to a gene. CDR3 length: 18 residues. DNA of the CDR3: TGTGCTAGTGGTTTTTGGCCCCCTCCGGGCGGGAGAAAAGAGACCCAGTACTTC. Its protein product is CASGFWPPPGGRKETQYF.

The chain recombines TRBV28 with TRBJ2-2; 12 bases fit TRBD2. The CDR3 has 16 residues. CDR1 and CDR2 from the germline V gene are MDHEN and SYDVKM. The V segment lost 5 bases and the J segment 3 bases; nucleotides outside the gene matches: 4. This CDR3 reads CASSTSGRPDTGELFF. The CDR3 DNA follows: TGTGCCAGCAGTACTAGCGGGAGGCCTGACACCGGGGAGCTGTTTTTT.

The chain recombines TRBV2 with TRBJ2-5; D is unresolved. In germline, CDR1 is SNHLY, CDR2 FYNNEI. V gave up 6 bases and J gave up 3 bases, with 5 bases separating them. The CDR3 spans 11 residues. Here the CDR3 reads CASRREETQYF. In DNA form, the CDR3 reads TGTGCCAGCAGACGAGAAGAGACCCAGTACTTC.

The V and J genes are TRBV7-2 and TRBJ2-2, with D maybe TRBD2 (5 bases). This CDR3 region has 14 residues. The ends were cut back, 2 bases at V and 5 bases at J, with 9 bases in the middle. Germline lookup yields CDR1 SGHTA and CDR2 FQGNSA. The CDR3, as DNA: TGTGCCAGCAGCTTACCAGGACTGACCGGGGAGCTGTTTTTT. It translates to CASSLPGLTGELFF. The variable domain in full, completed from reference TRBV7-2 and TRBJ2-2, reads GAGVSQSPSNKVTEKGKDVELRCDPISGHTALYWYRQSLGQGLEFLIYFQGNSAPDKSGLPSDRFSAERTGGSVSTLTIQRTQQEDSAVYLCASSLPGLTGELFFGEGSRLTVL.

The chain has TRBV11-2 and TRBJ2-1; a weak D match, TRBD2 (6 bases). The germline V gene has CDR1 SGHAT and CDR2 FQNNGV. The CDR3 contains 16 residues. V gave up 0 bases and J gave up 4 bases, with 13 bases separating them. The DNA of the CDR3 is TGTGCCAGCAGCTTAGATGGGAGGTCCCCATACAATGAGCAGTTCTTC. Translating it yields CASSLDGRSPYNEQFF.

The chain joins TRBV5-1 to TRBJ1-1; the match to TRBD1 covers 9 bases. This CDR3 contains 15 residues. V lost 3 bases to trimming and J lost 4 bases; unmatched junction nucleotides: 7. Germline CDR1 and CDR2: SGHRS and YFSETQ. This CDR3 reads CASSSRDRVATEAFF. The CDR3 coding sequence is TGCGCCAGCAGCTCCCGGGACAGGGTGGCCACTGAAGCTTTCTTT. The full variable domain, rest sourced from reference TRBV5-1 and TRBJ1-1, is KAGVTQTPRYLIKTRGQQVTLSCSPISGHRSVSWYQQTPGQGLQFLFEYFSETQRNKGNFPGRFSGRQFSNSRSEMNVSTLELGDSALYLCASSSRDRVATEAFFGQGTRLTVV.

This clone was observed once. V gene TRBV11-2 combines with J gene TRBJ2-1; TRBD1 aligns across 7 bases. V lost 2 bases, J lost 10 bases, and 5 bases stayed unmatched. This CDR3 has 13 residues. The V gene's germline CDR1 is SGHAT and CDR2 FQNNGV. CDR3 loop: CASSLLGQSEQFF. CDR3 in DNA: TGTGCCAGCAGCTTATTGGGACAGTCCGAGCAGTTCTTC.

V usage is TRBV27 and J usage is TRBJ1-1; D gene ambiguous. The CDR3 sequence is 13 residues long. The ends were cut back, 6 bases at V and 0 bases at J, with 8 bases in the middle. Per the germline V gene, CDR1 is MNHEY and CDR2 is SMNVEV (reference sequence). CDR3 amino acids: CASRFTMNTEAFF. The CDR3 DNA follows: TGTGCCAGCAGATTTACTATGAACACTGAAGCTTTCTTT.

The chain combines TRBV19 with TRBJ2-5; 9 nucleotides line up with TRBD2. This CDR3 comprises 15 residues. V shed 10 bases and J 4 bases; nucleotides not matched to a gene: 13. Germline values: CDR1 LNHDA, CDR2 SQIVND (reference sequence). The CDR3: CATIPREGPGETQYF. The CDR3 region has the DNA TGTGCCACTATCCCGCGGGAGGGCCCTGGAGAGACCCAGTACTTC.

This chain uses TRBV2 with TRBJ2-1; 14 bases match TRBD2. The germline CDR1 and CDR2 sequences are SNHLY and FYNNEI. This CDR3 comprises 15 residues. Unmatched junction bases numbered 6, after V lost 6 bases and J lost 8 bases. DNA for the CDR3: TGTGCCAGCAGCCAGGGACTAGCGGGAGTAGATGAGCAGTTCTTC. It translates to CASSQGLAGVDEQFF.